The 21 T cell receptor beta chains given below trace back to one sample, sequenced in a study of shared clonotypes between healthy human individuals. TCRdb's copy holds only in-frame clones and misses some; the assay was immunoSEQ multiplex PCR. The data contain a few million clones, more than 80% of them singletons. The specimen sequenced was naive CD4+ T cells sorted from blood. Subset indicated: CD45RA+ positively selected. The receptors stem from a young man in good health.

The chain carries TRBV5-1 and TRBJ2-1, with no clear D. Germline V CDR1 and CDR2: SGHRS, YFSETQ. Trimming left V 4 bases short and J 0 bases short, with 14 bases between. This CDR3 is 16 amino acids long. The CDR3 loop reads CASSPRGRSSYNEQFF. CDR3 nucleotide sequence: TGCGCCAGCAGCCCCCGTGGCCGGAGCTCCTACAATGAGCAGTTCTTC. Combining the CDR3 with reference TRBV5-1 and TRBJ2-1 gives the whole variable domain KAGVTQTPRYLIKTRGQQVTLSCSPISGHRSVSWYQQTPGQGLQFLFEYFSETQRNKGNFPGRFSGRQFSNSRSEMNVSTLELGDSALYLCASSPRGRSSYNEQFFGPGTRLTVL.

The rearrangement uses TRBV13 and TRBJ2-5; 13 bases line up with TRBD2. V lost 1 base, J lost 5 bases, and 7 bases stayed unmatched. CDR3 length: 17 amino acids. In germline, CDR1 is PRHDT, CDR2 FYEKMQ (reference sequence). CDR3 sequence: CASSLVGLAGTGETQYF. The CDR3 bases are TGTGCCAGCAGCTTAGTGGGACTAGCGGGAACAGGGGAGACCCAGTACTTC.

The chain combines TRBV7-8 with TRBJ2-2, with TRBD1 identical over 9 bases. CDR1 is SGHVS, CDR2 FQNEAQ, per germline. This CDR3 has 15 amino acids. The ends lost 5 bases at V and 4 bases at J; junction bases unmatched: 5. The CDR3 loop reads CASSLGGQGTGELFF. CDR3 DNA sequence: TGTGCCAGCAGCCTAGGGGGACAGGGCACCGGGGAGCTGTTTTTT. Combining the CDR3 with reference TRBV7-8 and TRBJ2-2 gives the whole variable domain GAGVSQSPRYKVAKRGQDVALRCDPISGHVSLFWYQQALGQGPEFLTYFQNEAQLDKSGLPSDRFFAERPEGSVSTLKIQRTQQEDSAVYLCASSLGGQGTGELFFGEGSRLTVL.

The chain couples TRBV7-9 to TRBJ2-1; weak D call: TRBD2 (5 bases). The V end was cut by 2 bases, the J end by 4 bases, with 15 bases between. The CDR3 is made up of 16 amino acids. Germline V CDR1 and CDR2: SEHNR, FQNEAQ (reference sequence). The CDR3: CASSLRIAIEYNEQFF. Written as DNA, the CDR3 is TGTGCCAGCAGCTTACGGATAGCGATTGAATACAATGAGCAGTTCTTC.

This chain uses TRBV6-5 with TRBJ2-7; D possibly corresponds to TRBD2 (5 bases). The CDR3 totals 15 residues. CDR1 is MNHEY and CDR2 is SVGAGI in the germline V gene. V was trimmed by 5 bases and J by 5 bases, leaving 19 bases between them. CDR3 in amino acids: CASSQRPGLLDEQYF. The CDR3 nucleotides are TGTGCCAGCAGTCAAAGACCAGGACTGCTCGACGAGCAGTACTTC.

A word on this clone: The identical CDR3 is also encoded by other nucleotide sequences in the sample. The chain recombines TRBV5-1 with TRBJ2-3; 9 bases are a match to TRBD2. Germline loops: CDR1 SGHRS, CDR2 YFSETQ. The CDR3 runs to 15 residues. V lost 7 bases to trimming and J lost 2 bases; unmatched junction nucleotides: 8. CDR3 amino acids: CASSRSGGTTDTQYF. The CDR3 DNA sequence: TGCGCCAGCTCACGAAGCGGGGGGACCACAGATACGCAGTATTTT.

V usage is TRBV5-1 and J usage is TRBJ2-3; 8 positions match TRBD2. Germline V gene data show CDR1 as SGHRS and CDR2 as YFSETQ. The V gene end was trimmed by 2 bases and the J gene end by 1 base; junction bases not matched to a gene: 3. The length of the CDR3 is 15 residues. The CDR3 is CASSFGSGGTDTQYF. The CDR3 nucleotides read TGCGCCAGCAGCTTTGGTAGCGGGGGCACAGATACGCAGTATTTT.

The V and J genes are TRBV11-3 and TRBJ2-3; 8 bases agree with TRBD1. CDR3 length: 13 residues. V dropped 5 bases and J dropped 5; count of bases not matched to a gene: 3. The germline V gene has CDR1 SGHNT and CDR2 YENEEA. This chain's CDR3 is CASSPGTGDTQYF. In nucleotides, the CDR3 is TGTGCCAGCAGCCCCGGGACAGGAGATACGCAGTATTTT.

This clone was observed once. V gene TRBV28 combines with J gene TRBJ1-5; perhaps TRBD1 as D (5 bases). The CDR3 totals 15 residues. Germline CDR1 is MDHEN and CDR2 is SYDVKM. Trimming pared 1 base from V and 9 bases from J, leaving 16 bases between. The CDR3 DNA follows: TGTGCCAGCAGTTTATCCGGGGCTGGAGTACGGCCCCAGCATTTT. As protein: CASSLSGAGVRPQHF.

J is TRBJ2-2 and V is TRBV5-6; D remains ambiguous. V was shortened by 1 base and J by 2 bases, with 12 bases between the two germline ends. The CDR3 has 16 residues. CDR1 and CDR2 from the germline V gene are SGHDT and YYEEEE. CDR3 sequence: CASSLPAGANTGELFF. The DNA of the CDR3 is TGTGCCAGCAGCTTGCCGGCAGGCGCAAACACCGGGGAGCTGTTTTTT.

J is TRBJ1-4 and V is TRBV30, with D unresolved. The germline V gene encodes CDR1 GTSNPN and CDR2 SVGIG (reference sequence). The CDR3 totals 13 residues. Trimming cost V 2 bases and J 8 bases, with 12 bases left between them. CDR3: CAWSFAGVEKLFF. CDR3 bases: TGTGCCTGGAGTTTCGCTGGGGTCGAAAAACTGTTTTTT.

The CDR3, as DNA: TGTGCCAGCAGTACTAGCGGGGGCAACACAGATACGCAGTATTTT. Residues: CASSTSGGNTDTQYF. The chain links TRBV6-6 to TRBJ2-3, with 11 bases lining up with TRBD2. The V segment lost 5 bases and the J segment 2 bases; nucleotides outside the gene matches: 3. This CDR3 is 15 amino acids long. CDR1 and CDR2 (germline): MNHNY, SVGAGI (reference sequence).

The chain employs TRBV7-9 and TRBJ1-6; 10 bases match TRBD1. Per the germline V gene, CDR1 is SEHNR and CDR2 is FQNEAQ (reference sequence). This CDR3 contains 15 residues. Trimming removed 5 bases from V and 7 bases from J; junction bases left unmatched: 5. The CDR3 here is CASSLRTGGNSPLHF. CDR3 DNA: TGTGCCAGCAGCCTCCGGACAGGGGGGAATTCACCCCTCCACTTT.

CDR3 DNA: TGTGCCAGCAGCCGGGACAGGGAATCGGGAAACACCATATATTTT. Its translation: CASSRDRESGNTIYF. V is TRBV7-2 and J is TRBJ1-3; TRBD1 agrees at 9 bases. The CDR3 contains 15 residues. After removal of 5 bases from V and 4 bases from J, the junction contained 6 bases not matched to a gene. Germline loops: CDR1 SGHTA, CDR2 FQGNSA.

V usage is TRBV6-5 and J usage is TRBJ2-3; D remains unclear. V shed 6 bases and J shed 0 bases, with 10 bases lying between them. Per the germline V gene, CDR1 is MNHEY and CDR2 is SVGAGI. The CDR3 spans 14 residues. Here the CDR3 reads CASRQVSSTDTQYF. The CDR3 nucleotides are TGTGCCAGCAGGCAGGTTTCGAGCACAGATACGCAGTATTTT.

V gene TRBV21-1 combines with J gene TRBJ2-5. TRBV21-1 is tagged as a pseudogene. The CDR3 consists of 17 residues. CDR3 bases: TGTGCCAGCAGCTCCCCCAAACACCACCGTGTGGGGGTGACCCAGTACTTC. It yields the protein CASSSPKHHRVGVTQYF.

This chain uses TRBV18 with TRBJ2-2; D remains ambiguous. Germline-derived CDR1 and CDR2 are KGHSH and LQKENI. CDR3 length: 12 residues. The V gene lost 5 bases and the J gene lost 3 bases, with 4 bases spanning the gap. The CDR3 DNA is TGTGCCAGCTCAGGGGACACCGGGGAGCTGTTTTTT. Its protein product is CASSGDTGELFF.

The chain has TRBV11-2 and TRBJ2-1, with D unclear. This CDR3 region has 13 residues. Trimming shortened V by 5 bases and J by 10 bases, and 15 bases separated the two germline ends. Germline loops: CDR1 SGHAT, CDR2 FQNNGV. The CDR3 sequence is CASSPPTLREQFF. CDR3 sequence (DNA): TGTGCCAGCAGCCCCCCGACCCTTCGGGAGCAGTTCTTC.

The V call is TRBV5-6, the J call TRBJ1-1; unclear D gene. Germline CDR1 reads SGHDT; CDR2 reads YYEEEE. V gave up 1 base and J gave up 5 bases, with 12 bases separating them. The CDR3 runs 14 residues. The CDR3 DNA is TGTGCCAGCAGCTTGCGACCCCCGGGAACTGAAGCTTTCTTT. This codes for CASSLRPPGTEAFF.

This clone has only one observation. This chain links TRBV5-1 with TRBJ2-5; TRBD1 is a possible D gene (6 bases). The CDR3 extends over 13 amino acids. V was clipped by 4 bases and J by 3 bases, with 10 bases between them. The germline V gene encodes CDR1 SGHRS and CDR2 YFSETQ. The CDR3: CASSTRQEETQYF. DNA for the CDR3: TGCGCCAGCAGCACCAGACAGGAAGAGACCCAGTACTTC.

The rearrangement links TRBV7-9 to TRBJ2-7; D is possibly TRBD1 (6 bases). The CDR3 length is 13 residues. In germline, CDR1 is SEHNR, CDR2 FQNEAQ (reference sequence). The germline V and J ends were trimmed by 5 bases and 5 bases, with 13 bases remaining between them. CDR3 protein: CASSKDSDNEQYF. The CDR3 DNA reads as TGTGCCAGCAGCAAGGACAGCGATAACGAGCAGTACTTC.